These T cell receptor beta chains were read from a single sample in a study of T cell repertoires in cytomegalovirus infection. Antigen specificity for these receptors is unknown. TCRdb re-called the reads with MiXCR, one entry per CDR3 protein. Here the sample spans hundreds of thousands of distinct CDR3 sequences, roughly a third being singletons. Sample: cultured PBMCs, taken from culture after CMV antigen stimulation. These receptors were collected from a human donor in good health (CMV status not recorded). Some clones in this sample may be carry-over from other donors' samples. Both conserved end residues are part of each CDR3. D genes are given only for firm matches. Clone size is given for some rows only: seen once, a few or many times, or a class if the clone is expanded.

v_gene	abundance	j_gene	len	d_gene	CDR3nt	CDR3aa
TRBV7-2	few	TRBJ1-5	13	NA	TGTGCCAGCAGCCTCATGACAGATCAGCCCCAGCATTTT	CASSLMTDQPQHF
TRBV7-2	NA	TRBJ2-1	13	NA	TGTGCCAGCAGCTCACAAATGTACAATGAGCAGTTCTTC	CASSSQMYNEQFF
TRBV4-1	NA	TRBJ2-1	17	TRBD1	TGCGCCAGCGCTCATCAGGGGGATCTAAGCCCCTACAATGAGCAGTTCTTC	CASAHQGDLSPYNEQFF
TRBV4-3	NA	TRBJ2-1	18	TRBD2	TGCGCCAGCAGCCAAGAGAGGACCGGACTAGCGGGGATTTATGAGCAGTTCTTC	CASSQERTGLAGIYEQFF
TRBV25-1	NA	TRBJ2-3	11	NA	TGTGCCACCTATCACGGGGGTACGCAGTATTTT	CATYHGGTQYF
TRBV12-3/TRBV12-4	few	TRBJ2-5	13	NA	TGTGCCAGCAGTCGCCCACCCAGAGAGACCCAGTACTTC	CASSRPPRETQYF
TRBV7-2	few	TRBJ2-1	15	NA	TGTGCCAGCAGCCCGAAGCTGGCTACCTACAATGAGCAGTTCTTC	CASSPKLATYNEQFF
TRBV7-6	NA	TRBJ2-7	16	TRBD1	TGTGCCAGCAGCTTAGACCCCGGGGACAGGGCCTACGAGCAGTACTTC	CASSLDPGDRAYEQYF
TRBV7-2	few	TRBJ1-1	13	TRBD1	TGTGCCAGCAGCTTCCGACAGGGAATAGAAGCTTTCTTT	CASSFRQGIEAFF
TRBV11-2	NA	TRBJ2-7	15	TRBD2	TGTGCCAGCAGCTTAAGGGCTAGCGGGGGCTACGAGCAGTACTTC	CASSLRASGGYEQYF
TRBV4-1	NA	TRBJ2-3	16	NA	TGCGCCAGCAGCAAACGGGCCGTAGCGGGCACAGATACGCAGTATTTT	CASSKRAVAGTDTQYF
TRBV11-1	once	TRBJ2-3	17	NA	TGTGCCAGCAGCCCCCGGGCAGGGTGGGTGGACACAGATACGCAGTATTTT	CASSPRAGWVDTDTQYF
TRBV7-6	few	TRBJ2-2	15	NA	TGTGCCAGCAGCTTAGCGGTCGCAAATACCGGGGAGCTGTTTTTT	CASSLAVANTGELFF
TRBV7-9	NA	TRBJ1-4	15	NA	TGTGCCAGCAGCTTGCTGACAGGAGGGAATGAAAAACTGTTTTTT	CASSLLTGGNEKLFF
TRBV7-2	NA	TRBJ1-4	15	TRBD1	TGTGCCAGCAGCTCCTCCGGGACAGCATATGAAAAACTGTTTTTT	CASSSSGTAYEKLFF
TRBV5-1	NA	TRBJ1-2	16	TRBD1	TGCGCCAGCAGCTGGGGGGGGACAGGGATTGAAGATGGCTACACCTTC	CASSWGGTGIEDGYTF
TRBV28	NA	TRBJ2-7	14	NA	TGTGCCAGCAGTTCCATTCTTATATCCTACGAGCAGTACTTC	CASSSILISYEQYF
TRBV11-2	few	TRBJ2-7	13	NA	TGTGCCAGCAGCTTAGAGGAGGCCCTGGGGCAGTACTTC	CASSLEEALGQYF
TRBV12-3/TRBV12-4	few	TRBJ1-2	13	NA	TGTGCCAGCACTCCGTCGCGTAACTATGGCTACACCTTC	CASTPSRNYGYTF
TRBV12-3/TRBV12-4	NA	TRBJ2-7	14	TRBD1	TGTGCCAGCAGTTTACAGGGGGCCTCGAGCGAGCAGTACTTC	CASSLQGASSEQYF
TRBV19	few	TRBJ2-5	15	NA	TGTGCCAGTAGTACCACCGGGACCTTAACGGGGACCCAGTACTTC	CASSTTGTLTGTQYF
TRBV5-3	NA	TRBJ2-5	16	TRBD2	TGTGCCAGCAGCTCGGGGGGGGGGTCTGGCCAAGAGACCCAGTACTTC	CASSSGGGSGQETQYF
TRBV20-1	NA	TRBJ2-4	13	NA	TGCAGTGCAAGGAGGCTAGCCAAAAACATTCAGTACTTC	CSARRLAKNIQYF
TRBV24-1	NA	TRBJ1-1	12	NA	TGTGCCACCAGTAAGGGACCCACTGAAGCTTTCTTT	CATSKGPTEAFF
TRBV5-4	NA	TRBJ2-1	15	NA	TGTGCCAGCAGTAAATCCTCCGGCTCCTACAATGAGCAGTTCTTC	CASSKSSGSYNEQFF
TRBV7-6	few	TRBJ1-3	14	NA	TGTGCCAACAGCATACGACAGGAGGGAAACACCATATATTTT	CANSIRQEGNTIYF
TRBV29-1	NA	TRBJ1-4	13	TRBD1	TGCAGCGCCCAGGGGGCAGGTAATGAAAAACTGTTTTTT	CSAQGAGNEKLFF
TRBV7-2	NA	TRBJ2-3	17	TRBD2	TGTGCGAGCAGCCAGGGGGTAGCGGGAGAAGTTGGAGATACGCAGTATTTT	CASSQGVAGEVGDTQYF
TRBV6-2/TRBV6-3	few	TRBJ1-2	14	NA	TGTGCCAGCAGTGGCCCGGGTTATAACTATGGCTACACCTTC	CASSGPGYNYGYTF
TRBV27	NA	TRBJ2-2	12	NA	TGTGCCAGCGGGACCTACACCGGGGAGCTGTTTTTT	CASGTYTGELFF
TRBV6-1	many	TRBJ2-5	16	TRBD2	TGTGCCAGCAGGAACCTTCTAGCGGGAGTTCTTGAGACCCAGTACTTC	CASRNLLAGVLETQYF
TRBV10-3	NA	TRBJ1-6	15	NA	TGTGCCATCAGTGAAGGAAGAAGGGAGAATTCACCCCTCCACTTT	CAISEGRRENSPLHF
TRBV5-6	NA	TRBJ1-6	16	NA	TGTGCCAGCAGCTTGCTTTTCCGGGGTAGAAATTCACCCCTCCACTTT	CASSLLFRGRNSPLHF
TRBV12-3/TRBV12-4	many	TRBJ1-4	13	NA	TGTGCCAGCAGTCGCGAAAGGGGAGAAAAACTGTTTTTT	CASSRERGEKLFF
TRBV6-5	many	TRBJ1-1	15	NA	TGTGCCAGCAGTTACGGGTCCCCAGGGAACACTGAAGCTTTCTTT	CASSYGSPGNTEAFF
TRBV7-2	NA	TRBJ2-5	13	NA	TGTGCCAGCAGCCCCAGGTTAGAAGAGACCCAGTACTTC	CASSPRLEETQYF
TRBV20-1	once	TRBJ2-1	13	TRBD2	TGCAGTGCTGGGTTGGGAGGGTCCAATGAGCAGTTCTTC	CSAGLGGSNEQFF
TRBV7-2	many	TRBJ2-5	15	NA	TGTGCCAGCAGCTTCGTGGGACAAAGACAAGAGACCCAGTACTTC	CASSFVGQRQETQYF
TRBV4-1	NA	TRBJ1-1	15	TRBD1	TGCGCCAGCAGCCCCCTTTACCGACAGGGGAGGGGAGCTTTCTTT	CASSPLYRQGRGAFF
TRBV6-2/TRBV6-3	NA	TRBJ2-3	15	TRBD1	TGTGCCAGCACCAGCAGACAGGGGGCTGGAGATACGCAGTATTTT	CASTSRQGAGDTQYF
TRBV19	NA	TRBJ2-2	13	NA	TGTGCCAGTACTGCCCGGGAAACCGGGGAGCTGTTTTTT	CASTARETGELFF
TRBV10-3	NA	TRBJ1-5	13	NA	TGTGCCATCAGTGTCAGTCGTCGCGAGCCCCAGCATTTT	CAISVSRREPQHF
TRBV6-1	NA	TRBJ1-4	16	NA	TGTGCCAGCAGTCCCGGCCGGGGGACGCAAGGCGAAAAACTGTTTTTT	CASSPGRGTQGEKLFF
TRBV7-2	few	TRBJ1-3	14	NA	TGTGCCAGCAGCTTAGCGGGCGGAGGATACACCATATATTTT	CASSLAGGGYTIYF
TRBV7-2	NA	TRBJ2-4	17	NA	TGTGCCAGCAGCTTAGATTTGGCAGGCTTGGCCAAAAACATTCAGTACTTC	CASSLDLAGLAKNIQYF
TRBV7-2	many	TRBJ2-7	16	NA	TGTGCCAGCAGCTTAGTTGTTGGGGGGCTAGTGTGGGAGCAGTACTTC	CASSLVVGGLVWEQYF
TRBV2	NA	TRBJ1-1	13	NA	TGTGCCAGCAGTGGGGAGACAGCAACTGAAGCTTTCTTT	CASSGETATEAFF
TRBV6-6	NA	TRBJ2-3	15	NA	TGTGCCAGCAGTTTTGGAGGGGTTATTAAGGATACGCAGTATTTT	CASSFGGVIKDTQYF
TRBV7-2	many	TRBJ1-4	14	TRBD1	TGTGCCAGCAGCCTAGACAGGGTCAGTGAAAAACTGTTTTTT	CASSLDRVSEKLFF
TRBV5-1	NA	TRBJ2-5	13	NA	TGCGCCACCAGAGGGACGCCTCAAGAGACCCAGTACTTC	CATRGTPQETQYF
TRBV6-1	NA	TRBJ1-4	16	TRBD1	TGTGCCAGCAGCGTAGGCCGGGACAGGACCTTTGAAAAACTGTTTTTT	CASSVGRDRTFEKLFF
TRBV7-6	many	TRBJ2-7	14	TRBD1	TGTGCCAGCAGCCTCGGGACAGGGTTCTACGAGCAGTACTTC	CASSLGTGFYEQYF
TRBV7-9	NA	TRBJ2-5	17	NA	TGTGCCAGCAGCTCCCCCTCGATGGGACCAATCCAAGAGACCCAGTACTTC	CASSSPSMGPIQETQYF